The sequence of this TCR beta chain was determined in a study of T cells in Graves' hyperthyroidism and ophthalmopathy. Study in general: Peripheral blood was taken when the disease was first diagnosed, before any treatment began. Study-wide findings and caveats: Most thyroid clonotypes expanded above 0.001 were also detected in blood.

Diagnoses rested on clinical symptoms, serum thyroxine and TRAb, thyroid ultrasound and orbital computed tomography. The blood specimen was taken at initial hyperthyroidism diagnosis, before any ophthalmopathy symptoms. The CDR3 consists of 15 residues. The V end was cut by 6 bases, the J end by 0 bases, with 15 bases between. CDR1 and CDR2 (germline): MNHEY, SVGEGT. As for this clonotype: Antigen specificity is unknown.

Amplified TCR beta CDR3 regions came from RNA transcripts. A set of HTBI primers served as the primers for a first-round RT-PCR of the TCR CDR3. One entry per CDR3 protein results from TCRdb running MiXCR on the multiplex PCR reads. This sample has over 250,000 distinct CDR3 sequences, with less than 30% found just once. This chain connects TRBV6-2 or TRBV6-3 to TRBJ2-7, with no clear D. Sequenced: blood. This clonotype was obtained from a man between 40 and 49 years old with Graves' hyperthyroidism that later progressed to Graves' ophthalmopathy. The CDR3 sequence is CASSRTAQISYEQYF. CDR3 DNA sequence: TGTGCCAGCAGCCGTACAGCCCAAATCTCCTACGAGCAGTACTTC.